The rows below give T cell receptor beta chains drawn from one sample of a study of T cell responses to AZD1222 COVID-19 vaccine. The protocol was immunoSEQ multiplex PCR, while the TCRdb copy is restricted to in-frame clones and leaves out a portion. The sample holds 150,000 to 160,000 clones; 87% are singletons and the top ten take about 9%. Sequencing used peripheral blood, obtained 28 days after the second AZD1222 dose. The receptor source for this set is an adult who received the AZD1222 COVID-19 vaccine. Both conserved end residues are part of each CDR3. Fields, in order: V gene, D gene, clone size, J gene, CDR3 DNA, CDR3 protein. A D gene is named only where the DNA matches it firmly. Size is stated for part of the rows, as once, few or many counts, or as a class when the clone is expanded.

TRBV30	TRBD1	.	TRBJ1-5	TGTGCCTGGAATGGAGGGGGCGTCAATCAGCCCCAGCATTTT	CAWNGGGVNQPQHF
TRBV28	.	.	TRBJ1-5	TGTGCCAGCAGCTCCCAAAGGCGCCGGAGCAATCAGCCCCAGCATTTT	CASSSQRRRSNQPQHF
TRBV5-4	.	.	TRBJ2-1	TGTGCCAGCAGCTATGACGTTGGCGGGACAAATGAGCAGTTCTTC	CASSYDVGGTNEQFF
TRBV5-1	.	.	TRBJ1-3	TGCGCCAGCAGCTTGGGGGACGGCGTTTACTCTGGAAACACCATATATTTT	CASSLGDGVYSGNTIYF
TRBV29-1	.	.	TRBJ1-3	TGCAGCGCCGGGACCCCTGGAAACACCATATATTTT	CSAGTPGNTIYF
TRBV6-1	TRBD1	.	TRBJ1-4	TGTGCCAGCAGTGAACTCAGGGGGGAAAAACTGTTTTTT	CASSELRGEKLFF
TRBV27	.	.	TRBJ1-2	TGTGCCAGCCGAATGACAGGAGATCCCAACGGCTATGGCTACACCTTC	CASRMTGDPNGYGYTF
TRBV6-6	.	.	TRBJ2-3	TGTGCCAGCAGTTACCCTGGGACAGATACGCAGTATTTT	CASSYPGTDTQYF
TRBV7-3	.	.	TRBJ2-2	TGTGCCAGCTCCGTGGCAGGGGCGAAGAACACCGGGGAGCTGTTTTTT	CASSVAGAKNTGELFF
TRBV4-2	TRBD2	.	TRBJ2-2	TGTGCCAGCAGCTCCAGAACGCGGGAGGTCACCGGGGAGCTGTTTTTT	CASSSRTREVTGELFF
TRBV7-9	.	.	TRBJ2-3	TGTGCCAGCATGGCGAACACAGATACGCAGTATTTT	CASMANTDTQYF
TRBV19	TRBD1	once	TRBJ1-5	TGTGCCAGTAGTATGCTAATCGGCGGGACAGGGGTCGATCAGCCCCAGCATTTT	CASSMLIGGTGVDQPQHF
TRBV29-1	TRBD1	few	TRBJ1-2	TGCAGCGTTGTTCGCAGGGGGGGTGATGGCTACACCTTC	CSVVRRGGDGYTF
TRBV9	TRBD2	.	TRBJ2-1	TGTGCCAGCAGCCCGCCAACTAGCGGGAGGTCCACCTACAATGAGCAGTTCTTC	CASSPPTSGRSTYNEQFF
TRBV2	TRBD1	.	TRBJ1-1	TGTGCCAGCAGACCCGGACAGGGGGGGTCTGAAGCTTTCTTT	CASRPGQGGSEAFF
TRBV7-3	TRBD1	.	TRBJ1-1	TGTGCCAGCAGCTTAATCCAAACAGGGACAGGCCTGAACACTGAAGCTTTCTTT	CASSLIQTGTGLNTEAFF
TRBV7-9	.	.	TRBJ2-5	TGTGCCAGCGGATGGGCGGGACCGGAGACCCAGTACTTC	CASGWAGPETQYF
TRBV30	.	.	TRBJ2-7	TGTGCCTGGAGTGTACATGTAGCTTACGAGCAGTACTTC	CAWSVHVAYEQYF
TRBV5-5	.	.	TRBJ1-5	TGTGCCAGCAGCCTCTGGGGGAGCAATCAGCCCCAGCATTTT	CASSLWGSNQPQHF
TRBV5-6	.	.	TRBJ1-2	TGTGCCAGCAGTAAGATAACTAACTATGGCTACACCTTC	CASSKITNYGYTF
TRBV7-3	.	.	TRBJ2-7	TGTGCCAGCAGCTTATACGCAGCCTACGAGCAGTACTTC	CASSLYAAYEQYF
TRBV5-3	.	.	TRBJ1-1	TGTGCCAGAAGCTTGGAGGGGCGGGACACTGAAGCTTTCTTT	CARSLEGRDTEAFF
TRBV6-2/TRBV6-3	TRBD1	.	TRBJ1-5	TGTGCCAGCAGTTTAGATGGGACAGATCAGCCCCAGCATTTT	CASSLDGTDQPQHF
TRBV28	TRBD1	once	TRBJ1-5	TGTGCCAGCAGTTACAGGGGGCTCCAGCATTTT	CASSYRGLQHF
TRBV5-6	TRBD1	.	TRBJ2-1	TGTGCCAGCAGCTTCGGGACAGGGTTCCACAATGAGCAGTTCTTC	CASSFGTGFHNEQFF
TRBV9	TRBD2	few	TRBJ2-1	TGTGCCAGCAGCCCGTGGGACTACTACAATGAGCAGTTCTTC	CASSPWDYYNEQFF